This section outlines one TCR beta chain sequence together with its context. This CDR3 has 12 amino acids. Germline V CDR1 and CDR2: LNHNV, YYDKDF (reference sequence). The V segment lost 6 bases and the J segment 12 bases; nucleotides outside the gene matches: 7. This entry belongs to a study of control samples from healthy donors and cancer patients. Sequenced by immunoSEQ multiplex PCR; TCRdb stores in-frame clones only, minus some. Among 55,000 to 80,000 clones listed, roughly nine tenths were seen once. The receptor was derived from a man in his 60s with colorectal cancer. The chain carries TRBV15 and TRBJ2-1, with 8 bases matching TRBD2. The sequencing input was PBMCs. The CDR3 DNA is TGTGCCACCAGTACTAGCGGCTTAAGGCAGTTCTTC. Its translation: CATSTSGLRQFF.